This T cell receptor beta chain is from a study of control samples from healthy donors and cancer patients. CDR3 length: 13 amino acids. Per the germline V gene, CDR1 is SGHRS and CDR2 is YFSETQ. The trim removed 1 base at V and 7 bases at J, leaving 4 bases unmatched. Data came from immunoSEQ multiplex PCR; TCRdb stores just in-frame clones and leaves some out. The data contain roughly 93,000 clones, 85% to 90% of them singletons. This clone showed up just once. This TCR was recovered from a woman between 45 and 60 years old with colorectal cancer. The V gene is TRBV5-1, the J gene TRBJ1-2; 7 nucleotides align to TRBD1. The sequencing input was PBMCs. The CDR3 region is CASSLTGEFGYTF. As DNA, the CDR3 is TGCGCCAGCAGCTTGACAGGGGAGTTTGGCTACACCTTC.